The rows below give T cell receptor beta chains drawn from one sample of a study of blood T cell repertoires in COVID-19. Data came from immunoSEQ multiplex PCR; TCRdb stores just in-frame clones and leaves some out. The sample records under 300,000 clones, approximately 91% being singletons. The sequenced material came from peripheral blood. The receptors here all came from a middle-aged man with acute or convalescent COVID-19. CDR3s include the opening cysteine and the closing phenylalanine or tryptophan. Fields, in order: D gene, V gene, clone size, J gene, CDR3 protein, CDR3 DNA. A D gene is named only where the DNA matches it firmly. Size is stated for part of the rows, as once, few or many counts, or as a class when the clone is expanded.

NA	TRBV9	NA	TRBJ1-6	CASSLHQGLTNSPLHF	TGTGCCAGCAGCCTACACCAGGGGCTGACTAATTCACCCCTCCACTTT
TRBD1	TRBV7-9	NA	TRBJ1-2	CASSFLPPRTGGADYGYTF	TGTGCCAGCAGCTTTTTGCCCCCCCGTACAGGGGGCGCGGACTATGGCTACACCTTC
TRBD2	TRBV11-2	NA	TRBJ2-1	CASSLGGTGTSWFQFF	TGTGCCAGCAGCTTAGGGGGGACCGGGACTAGCTGGTTTCAGTTCTTC
NA	TRBV5-1	NA	TRBJ2-7	CASSSDSYEQYF	TGCGCCAGCAGCTCAGACAGCTACGAGCAGTACTTC
TRBD2	TRBV5-1	once	TRBJ2-3	CASSTLSGESTDTQYF	TGCGCCAGCAGCACCCTTAGCGGGGAAAGCACAGATACGCAGTATTTT
NA	TRBV7-9	NA	TRBJ1-3	CASSADSGPTIYF	TGTGCCAGCAGCGCGGACAGCGGCCCCACCATATATTTT
NA	TRBV12-3/TRBV12-4	NA	TRBJ1-5	CASSPQGFQPQHF	TGTGCCAGCAGTCCCCAGGGTTTTCAGCCCCAGCATTTT
TRBD2	TRBV6-2/TRBV6-3	NA	TRBJ2-4	CASSYSTPRMGGSPKNIQYF	TGTGCCAGCAGTTACTCGACCCCTCGCATGGGGGGGTCTCCCAAAAACATTCAGTACTTC
TRBD2	TRBV9	NA	TRBJ2-2	CASSVTSGRNTGELFF	TGTGCCAGCAGCGTGACTAGCGGAAGGAACACCGGGGAGCTGTTTTTT
TRBD1	TRBV11-3	NA	TRBJ2-7	CASSGQGHYEQYF	TGTGCCAGCAGCGGACAGGGGCACTACGAGCAGTACTTC
NA	TRBV7-8	NA	TRBJ2-1	CASTLHSSYNEQFF	TGTGCCAGCACCCTCCACAGCTCCTACAATGAGCAGTTCTTC
NA	TRBV9	NA	TRBJ1-2	CASSPSGTYNYGYTF	TGTGCCAGCAGCCCATCCGGGACATACAACTATGGCTACACCTTC
TRBD1	TRBV2	NA	TRBJ1-2	CASTQSDRGHGYTF	TGTGCCAGCACGCAGTCCGACAGGGGGCATGGCTACACCTTC
NA	TRBV2	NA	TRBJ2-2	CASIPRWSGTGELFF	TGTGCCAGCATCCCCAGGTGGTCCGGTACGGGGGAGCTGTTTTTT
TRBD2	TRBV9	NA	TRBJ2-5	CASSAYRLASPETQYF	TGTGCCAGCAGCGCCTACAGACTAGCCTCCCCAGAGACCCAGTACTTC
NA	TRBV12-3/TRBV12-4	NA	TRBJ2-7	CASSLGQSYEQYF	TGTGCCAGCAGTTTAGGTCAGTCCTACGAGCAGTACTTC
NA	TRBV19	NA	TRBJ1-2	CASSPRGDGYTF	TGTGCCAGTAGTCCCCGGGGAGACGGCTACACCTTC
NA	TRBV6-5	NA	TRBJ1-4	CASSPDISEKLFF	TGTGCCAGCAGTCCCGACATTTCCGAAAAACTGTTTTTT
NA	TRBV5-1	NA	TRBJ1-1	CASSAGWGETEAFF	TGCGCCAGCAGCGCGGGGTGGGGGGAAACTGAAGCTTTCTTT
TRBD2	TRBV7-9	NA	TRBJ2-4	CASSQMGEGNIQYF	TGTGCCAGCAGCCAAATGGGGGAGGGGAACATTCAGTACTTC
NA	TRBV10-2	NA	TRBJ1-5	CASSEWGNGQPQHF	TGCGCCAGCAGTGAGTGGGGCAATGGTCAGCCCCAGCATTTT
NA	TRBV4-1	many	TRBJ2-1	CASSLRGIVNEQFF	TGCGCCAGCAGCCTAAGGGGGATCGTCAATGAGCAGTTCTTC
TRBD1	TRBV6-6	NA	TRBJ1-5	CASSQSGTGGSQPQHF	TGTGCCAGCAGTCAATCCGGGACAGGGGGCTCTCAGCCCCAGCATTTT
NA	TRBV3-1/TRBV3-2	NA	TRBJ1-2	CASSREGGYGYTF	TGTGCCAGCAGCCGGGAGGGAGGGTATGGCTACACCTTC
TRBD2	TRBV7-2	NA	TRBJ2-1	CASSPSLAGSNNEQFF	TGTGCCAGCAGCCCATCCCTAGCGGGGAGTAACAATGAGCAGTTCTTC
TRBD2	TRBV11-2	once	TRBJ2-3	CASSPLAGGLGDTQYF	TGTGCCAGCAGCCCCCTAGCGGGGGGGCTCGGAGATACGCAGTATTTT
TRBD1	TRBV5-5	NA	TRBJ2-5	CASSWQGAGETQYF	TGTGCCAGCAGCTGGCAGGGGGCTGGGGAGACCCAGTACTTC
NA	TRBV10-3	NA	TRBJ1-1	CAISTMEDTEAFF	TGTGCCATCAGTACGATGGAGGACACTGAAGCTTTCTTT
NA	TRBV14	NA	TRBJ1-1	CASSLQGNTEAFF	TGTGCCAGCAGCCTCCAGGGGAACACTGAAGCTTTCTTT
NA	TRBV6-6	NA	TRBJ2-7	CASEGQLYEQYF	TGTGCCAGCGAAGGACAGCTCTACGAGCAGTACTTC
NA	TRBV18	few	TRBJ1-3	CASSVGPAGSGNTIYF	TGTGCCAGCTCAGTCGGCCCAGCAGGGTCTGGAAACACCATATATTTT